These 14 T cell receptor beta chains were sequenced from one sample in a study of patients and donors after allogeneic stem cell transplantation. From the RT-PCR reads, TCRdb called clonotypes with MiXCR, one entry per CDR3 protein. The data hold about a million distinct CDR3 sequences, with approximately 19% observed a single time. Material for sequencing was blood, either unsorted or a sorted T cell fraction (not recorded which). Receptors originate from a human donor who was either an allogeneic HSCT recipient or a stem cell or donor lymphocyte infusion donor (not recorded which). It is not recorded whose cells these are; they may come from a transplant donor.

This clonotype was picked up a small number of times. The chain carries TRBV5-1 and TRBJ2-3, with 8 bases lining up with TRBD2. Per the germline V gene, CDR1 is SGHRS and CDR2 is YFSETQ. This CDR3 region has 14 residues. V was clipped by 5 bases and J by 1 base; unmatched bases: 3. DNA of the CDR3: TGCGCCAGCAGAAAGCGGGAGCGCACAGATACGCAGTATTTT. It codes for CASRKRERTDTQYF.

The genes are TRBV5-1 and TRBJ1-1; no definite D call. Trimming left V 4 bases short and J 10 bases short, with 14 bases between. CDR1 and CDR2 from the germline V gene are SGHRS and YFSETQ. This CDR3 has 12 amino acids. This CDR3 is CASSLLGSGAFF. In DNA, the CDR3 is TGCGCCAGCAGCCTCCTCGGTAGTGGAGCTTTCTTT.

The V call is TRBV25-1, the J call TRBJ1-6, with D unclear. V lost 5 bases and J 8 bases, leaving 7 bases between the germline ends. This CDR3 contains 12 residues. The V gene's germline CDR1 is MGHDK and CDR2 SYGVNS. CDR3 loop: CASSPMDSPLHF. In DNA, the CDR3 is TGTGCCAGCAGTCCTATGGATTCACCCCTCCACTTT.

This clonotype has just a few counts. This chain links TRBV5-1 with TRBJ2-2, with D hard to call. This CDR3 is 16 amino acids long. V was cut by 4 bases and J by 0 bases, with 13 bases left in between. Germline V lookup: CDR1 SGHRS, CDR2 YFSETQ. CDR3 in amino acids: CASSPGPIANTGELFF. CDR3 DNA: TGCGCCAGCAGCCCCGGTCCCATCGCGAACACCGGGGAGCTGTTTTTT. Full variable domain (missing parts from reference TRBV5-1 and TRBJ2-2): KAGVTQTPRYLIKTRGQQVTLSCSPISGHRSVSWYQQTPGQGLQFLFEYFSETQRNKGNFPGRFSGRQFSNSRSEMNVSTLELGDSALYLCASSPGPIANTGELFFGEGSRLTVL.

V gene TRBV5-1 combines with J gene TRBJ1-3; TRBD1 matches 9 bases. There are 17 residues in the CDR3. Losses at the gene ends were 3 bases for V and 4 bases for J; bases not matched to a gene: 11. Germline CDR1 is SGHRS and CDR2 is YFSETQ. CDR3 bases: TGCGCCAGCAGCTCCGGGACAGGGAAGAGGACCGGAAACACCATATATTTT. It is translated as CASSSGTGKRTGNTIYF.

The chain recombines TRBV20-1 with TRBJ1-5; 9 bases are shared with TRBD1. The CDR3 covers 13 residues. V shed 3 bases, J shed 5 bases, and the junction held 2 bases outside the gene matches. Germline V gene data show CDR1 as DFQATT and CDR2 as SNEGSKA (reference sequence). The CDR3 sequence: CSASWTGDQPQHF. CDR3 nucleotides: TGCAGTGCTAGCTGGACAGGGGATCAGCCCCAGCATTTT.

This clonotype was detected a few times. CDR3 DNA sequence: TGTGCCAGCAGCTTGGAACGGACAGGGTACACTGAAGCTTTCTTT. Protein: CASSLERTGYTEAFF. This chain connects TRBV7-2 to TRBJ1-1, with 8 bases that match TRBD1. Germline lookup yields CDR1 SGHTA and CDR2 FQGNSA. The CDR3 extends over 15 amino acids. The trim removed 3 bases at V and 3 bases at J, leaving 6 bases unmatched.

V usage is TRBV7-8 and J usage is TRBJ2-1; TRBD2 might be the D (5 bases). This CDR3 comprises 15 residues. Germline loops: CDR1 SGHVS, CDR2 FQNEAQ. Trimming removed 5 bases at V and 6 bases at J, with 17 bases between. In DNA, the CDR3 is TGTGCCAGCAGCGGGGTACTACTAGTGGGCAATGAGCAGTTCTTC. Protein: CASSGVLLVGNEQFF.

The chain recombines TRBV24-1 with TRBJ2-3; 11 bases line up with TRBD2. Germline-derived CDR1 and CDR2 are KGHDR and SFDVKD. J was trimmed by 1 base and V by 3 bases; bases with no gene match: 2. The CDR3 has 16 amino acids. DNA for the CDR3: TGTGCCACCAGTGATGTAGCGGGGGGGCGCACAGATACGCAGTATTTT. Its translation: CATSDVAGGRTDTQYF.

This clonotype was counted only a few times. The chain couples TRBV6-2 or TRBV6-3 to TRBJ2-2; 15 bases match TRBD2. CDR1 and CDR2 (germline): MNHEY, SVGEGT. The CDR3 totals 17 residues. The J segment lost 5 bases and the V segment lost 4 bases, leaving 5 bases of the junction unmatched. The chain's CDR3 is CASSSWTSGRGTGELFF. CDR3 in DNA: TGTGCCAGCAGTTCCTGGACTAGCGGGAGGGGAACCGGGGAGCTGTTTTTT.

This clonotype occurred a few times. The gene calls are TRBV6-5 and TRBJ2-1, with unresolved D. Trimming cost V 6 bases and J 6 bases, with 9 bases left between them. Germline V gene data show CDR1 as MNHEY and CDR2 as SVGAGI. The CDR3 length is 12 residues. CDR3 sequence: CASSAYTNEQFF. The CDR3 coding sequence is TGTGCCAGCAGCGCCTACACCAATGAGCAGTTCTTC.

This clonotype occurred a few times. This chain connects TRBV21-1 to TRBJ1-2; TRBD1 was called by the table and not checked on the DNA. TRBV21-1 is an annotated pseudogene. CDR3 length: 15 amino acids. The CDR3 bases are TGTGCCAGCAGCAATGGGACAGGGGTGGTCTATGGCTACACCTTC. Its protein product is CASSNGTGVVYGYTF.

This clonotype was counted a few times. The chain recombines TRBV6-1 with TRBJ2-2, with 7 bases aligning to TRBD1. Looked up from germline, CDR1 is MNHNS and CDR2 is SASEGT. V dropped 8 bases and J dropped 0; count of bases not matched to a gene: 3. The CDR3 totals 14 residues. The CDR3 protein is CASHRGPNTGELFF. The CDR3, as DNA: TGTGCCAGCCACAGGGGCCCGAACACCGGGGAGCTGTTTTTT.

This clonotype was seen at least ten times. The J gene is TRBJ2-7, the V gene TRBV7-2; D is perhaps TRBD1 (6 bases). Trimming shortened V by 2 bases and J by 3 bases, and 8 bases separated the two germline ends. Germline V gives CDR1 SGHTA, CDR2 FQGNSA. The CDR3 extends over 13 amino acids. The CDR3 DNA sequence: TGTGCCAGCAGCTTAAACAGGGACTACGAGCAGTACTTC. Translated: CASSLNRDYEQYF.